A single T cell receptor beta chain is shown here with its context. Its antigen is still unknown. The sample originates from a study of shared clonotypes between healthy human individuals. Findings of the study overall: Researchers sampled blood only, noting tissue repertoires likely differ. Rarefaction exposed incomplete sorted-subset sequencing despite large depth.

Germline values: CDR1 SGHTA, CDR2 FQGNSA. V lost 1 base to trimming and J lost 0 bases; unmatched junction nucleotides: 3. The CDR3 consists of 16 residues. Researchers ran the assay at a deep level. Repertoires were generated with immunoSEQ multiplex PCR, while TCRdb's copy carries only in-frame clones and drops some. Of around 350,000 clones listed, roughly 80% were seen once; the top ten hold more than 9%. This chain links TRBV7-2 with TRBJ1-5; 7 positions agree with TRBD1. This sequence was found in a man aged 25-45 years in good health. Sequenced sample: memory CD4+ T cells sorted from blood. Subset noted: CD45RA-negative fraction. The CDR3 DNA follows: TGTGCCAGCAGCTTAGAAGGACAGGATAGCAATCAGCCCCAGCATTTT. Its protein is CASSLEGQDSNQPQHF.